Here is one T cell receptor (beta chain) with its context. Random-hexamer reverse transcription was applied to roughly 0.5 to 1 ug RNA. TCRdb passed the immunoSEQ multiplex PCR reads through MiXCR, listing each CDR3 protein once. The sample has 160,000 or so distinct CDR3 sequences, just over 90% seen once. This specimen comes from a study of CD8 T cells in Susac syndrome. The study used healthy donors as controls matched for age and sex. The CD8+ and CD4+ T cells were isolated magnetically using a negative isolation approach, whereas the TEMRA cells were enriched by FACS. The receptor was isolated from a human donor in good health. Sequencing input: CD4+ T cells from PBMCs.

DNA of the CDR3: TGTGCCAGTAGTCTGGGGACAGGGAAGCAGCCCCAGCATTTT. Translated: CASSLGTGKQPQHF. The chain uses TRBV19 and TRBJ1-5; 9 nucleotides agree with TRBD1. Germline CDR1 reads LNHDA; CDR2 reads SQIVND (reference sequence). V lost 5 bases and J lost 7; bases outside the gene matches: 6. CDR3 length: 14 amino acids.